This T cell receptor beta chain was sequenced for a study of blood T cell repertoires in COVID-19. Assay used: immunoSEQ multiplex PCR; TCRdb lists only in-frame clones, some missing. Of some 280,000 clones listed, about nine tenths were seen once; the top ten hold around 13%. This clone was detected only once. The germline V gene encodes CDR1 MGHRA and CDR2 YSYEKL. V lost 0 bases and J 3 bases, leaving 12 bases between the germline ends. The CDR3 runs 16 residues. This receptor was identified in a woman aged 55-70 years with acute or convalescent COVID-19. Sequencing was done on a sample of peripheral blood. The chain joins TRBV4-1 to TRBJ1-3, with no clear D. CDR3: CASSQDNTLFGNTIYF. CDR3 coding DNA: TGCGCCAGCAGCCAAGATAACACCCTGTTTGGAAACACCATATATTTT.